This note documents a single T cell receptor beta chain sequence. This record belongs to a study of sequential checkpoint blockade in melanoma. Study background: First-line arms were nivolumab then ipilimumab, or the reverse, randomized 1:1. After both sequences, patients received maintenance nivolumab.

Some clones are missing from TCRdb's copy, which holds only in-frame ones; the method was immunoSEQ multiplex PCR. The data hold tens of thousands of clones, with about nine tenths observed a single time. Treatment defined: randomized to nivolumab then ipilimumab (arm A) or the reverse (arm B). DNA-damaging chemotherapy had not been given to any patient beforehand. PBMC sorting kept live CD3+CD8+ cells without CD19 or CD56. The starting material was CD8+ T cells sorted from blood (inferred from file names), obtained from a patient given nivolumab and ipilimumab in sequence. The clonotype originates from a human donor with melanoma.

The CDR3 loop reads CASSYSSLGGEQFF. The CDR3 DNA follows: TGTGCCAGCAGTTACTCGAGCTTGGGGGGTGAGCAGTTCTTC. The V gene is TRBV6-5, the J gene TRBJ2-1, with D perhaps TRBD2 (6 bases). This CDR3 is built from 14 residues. V was shortened by 0 bases and J by 9 bases, with 12 bases between the two germline ends. Germline lookup yields CDR1 MNHEY and CDR2 SVGAGI.